This T cell receptor (beta chain) was captured by sequencing in a study of cytomegalovirus exposure and HLA in healthy donors. The CDR3 totals 13 residues. V was cut by 3 bases and J by 5 bases, with 10 bases left in between. Per germline, CDR1 MNHEY and CDR2 SMNVEV (reference sequence). The PCR used 60 Vbeta and 13 Jbeta primers. Libraries were prepared by immunoSEQ multiplex PCR; TCRdb keeps only in-frame clonotypes and omits some of them. Here the sample spans fewer than 250,000 clones, 75% to 90% being singletons. The source of this sequence is a young man in good health and CMV-seronegative. Sample: PBMCs. This chain links TRBV27 with TRBJ2-5; D possibly corresponds to TRBD2 (5 bases). The CDR3 DNA follows: TGTGCCAGCAGTTTGAGGGCGCAGGAGACCCAGTACTTC. Translating gives CASSLRAQETQYF.